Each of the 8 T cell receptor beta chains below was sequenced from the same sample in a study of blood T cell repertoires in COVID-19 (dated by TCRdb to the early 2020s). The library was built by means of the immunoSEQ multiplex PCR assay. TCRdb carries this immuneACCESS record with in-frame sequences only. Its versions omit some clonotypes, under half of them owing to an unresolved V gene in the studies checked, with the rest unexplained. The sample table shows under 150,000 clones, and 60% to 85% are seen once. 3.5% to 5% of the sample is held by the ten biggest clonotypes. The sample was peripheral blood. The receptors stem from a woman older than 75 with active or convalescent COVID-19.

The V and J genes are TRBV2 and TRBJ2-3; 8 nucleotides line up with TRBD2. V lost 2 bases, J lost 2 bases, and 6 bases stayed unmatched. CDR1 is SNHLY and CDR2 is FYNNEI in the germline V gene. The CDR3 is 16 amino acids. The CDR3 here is CASSELAGGATDTQYF. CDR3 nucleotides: TGTGCCAGCAGTGAATTGGCGGGGGGTGCCACAGATACGCAGTATTTT. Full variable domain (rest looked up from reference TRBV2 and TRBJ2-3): EPEVTQTPSHQVTQMGQEVILRCVPISNHLYFYWYRQILGQKVEFLVSFYNNEISEKSEIFDDQFSVERPDGSNFTLKIRSTKLEDSAMYFCASSELAGGATDTQYFGPGTRLTVL.

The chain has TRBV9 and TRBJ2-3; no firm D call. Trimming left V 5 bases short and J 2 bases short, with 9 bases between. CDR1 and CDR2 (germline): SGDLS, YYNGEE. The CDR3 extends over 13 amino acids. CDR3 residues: CASRNRNTDTQYF. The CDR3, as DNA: TGTGCCAGCAGAAACAGAAACACAGATACGCAGTATTTT.

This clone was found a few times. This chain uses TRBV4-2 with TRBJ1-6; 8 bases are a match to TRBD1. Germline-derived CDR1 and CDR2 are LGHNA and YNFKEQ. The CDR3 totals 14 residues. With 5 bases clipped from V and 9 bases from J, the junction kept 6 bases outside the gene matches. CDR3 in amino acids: CASSVGQGPSPLHF. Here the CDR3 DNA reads TGTGCCAGCAGCGTCGGACAGGGACCTTCACCCCTCCACTTT.

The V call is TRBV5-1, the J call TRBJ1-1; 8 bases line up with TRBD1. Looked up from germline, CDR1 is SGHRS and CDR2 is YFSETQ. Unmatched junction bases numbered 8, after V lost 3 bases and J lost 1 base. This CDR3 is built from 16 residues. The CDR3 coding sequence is TGCGCCAGCAGCTCCCGGACAGGGTTGGAGAACACTGAAGCTTTCTTT. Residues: CASSSRTGLENTEAFF.

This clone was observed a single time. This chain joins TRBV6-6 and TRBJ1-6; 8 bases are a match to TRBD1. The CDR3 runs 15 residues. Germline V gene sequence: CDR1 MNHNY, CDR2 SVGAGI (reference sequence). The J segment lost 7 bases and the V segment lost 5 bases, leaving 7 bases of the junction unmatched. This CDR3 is CASSLGQGGNSPLHF. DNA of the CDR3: TGTGCCAGCAGTCTCGGACAGGGAGGGAATTCACCCCTCCACTTT.

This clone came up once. Here the CDR3 DNA reads TGCGCCAGCAGCCCCGACAGGGGGTCCTATAATTCACCCCTCCACTTT. Translation gives CASSPDRGSYNSPLHF. The V gene is TRBV4-3, the J gene TRBJ1-6; 9 bases map to TRBD1. The V gene's germline CDR1 is LGHNA and CDR2 YSLEER. CDR3 length: 16 amino acids. V lost 4 bases to trimming and J lost 1 base; unmatched junction nucleotides: 2.

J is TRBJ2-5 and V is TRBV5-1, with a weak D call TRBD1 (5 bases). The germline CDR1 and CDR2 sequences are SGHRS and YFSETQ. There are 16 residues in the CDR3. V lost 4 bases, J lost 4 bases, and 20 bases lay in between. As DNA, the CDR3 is TGCGCCAGCAGCAACCTACCCATAGGGGAAAGAGAGACCCAGTACTTC. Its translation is CASSNLPIGERETQYF. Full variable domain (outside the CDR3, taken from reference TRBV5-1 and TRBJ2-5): KAGVTQTPRYLIKTRGQQVTLSCSPISGHRSVSWYQQTPGQGLQFLFEYFSETQRNKGNFPGRFSGRQFSNSRSEMNVSTLELGDSALYLCASSNLPIGERETQYFGPGTRLLVL.

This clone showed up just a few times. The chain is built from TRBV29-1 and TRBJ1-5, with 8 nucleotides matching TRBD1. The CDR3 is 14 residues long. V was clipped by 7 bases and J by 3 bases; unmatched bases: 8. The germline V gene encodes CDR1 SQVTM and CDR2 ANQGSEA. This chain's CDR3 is CSADRETYNQPQHF. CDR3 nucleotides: TGCAGCGCGGACAGGGAAACTTACAATCAGCCCCAGCATTTT.